The clone carrying this TCR beta chain was found once. Germline V gene data show CDR1 as ENHRY and CDR2 as SYGVKD. CDR3 size: 15 residues. V lost 4 bases and J lost 4, with 16 bases in between. This record comes from a study of blood T cell repertoires in COVID-19. Overall study: In each case, the material was cDNA or gDNA derived from T cells, B-cell-depleted T cells, or PBMCs.

Sequenced by immunoSEQ multiplex PCR; TCRdb stores in-frame clones only, minus some. The sample consists of roughly 250,000 clones, around nine tenths of them appearing once. This TCR came from a man between 35 and 55 years old who had recovered from COVID-19. The gene calls are TRBV10-3 and TRBJ2-5, with D possibly being TRBD1 (5 bases). Sequenced material: peripheral blood. The DNA of the CDR3 is TGTGCCATCAGTGGCAGCACCCAGGGTAGAGAGACCCAGTACTTC. Its protein product is CAISGSTQGRETQYF.